This entry concerns a single T cell receptor (beta chain). Libraries were prepared by immunoSEQ multiplex PCR; TCRdb keeps only in-frame clonotypes and omits some of them. The data contain 400,000 to 500,000 clones, 75% to 95% of them singletons. The data belong to a study of control samples from healthy donors and cancer patients. With 2 bases removed from V and 1 base from J, the gap between germline ends came to 8 bases. In germline, CDR1 is MNHEY, CDR2 SMNVEV (reference sequence). CDR3 length equals 14 residues. The chain has TRBV27 and TRBJ1-1; perhaps TRBD1 as D (5 bases). The sample consisted of PBMCs. The TCR sequence derives from a middle-aged man with head and neck cancer. In DNA form, the CDR3 reads TGTGCCAGCAGTTTACGGGGGGGGAACACTGAAGCTTTCTTT. This gives the protein CASSLRGGNTEAFF.